The next 5 T cell receptor beta chains were all read from a single sample in a study of blood T cell repertoires in COVID-19 (dated by TCRdb to between 2020 and 2021). Library prep was done by the immunoSEQ multiplex PCR assay. TCRdb carries this immuneACCESS record with in-frame sequences only. Its versions omit some clonotypes, under half of them owing to an unresolved V gene in the studies checked, with the rest unexplained. The sample table holds about 160,000 clones, of which approximately 84% were seen once. The ten largest make up approximately 0.99% of the sample. The sequencing input was peripheral blood. Receptors were obtained from a man aged 35-49 years with acute or convalescent COVID-19.

The V call is TRBV5-1, the J call TRBJ2-1; D not certain. Germline lookup yields CDR1 SGHRS and CDR2 YFSETQ. The CDR3 spans 12 residues. Trimming removed 4 bases at V and 8 bases at J, with 10 bases between. The DNA for the CDR3 is TGCGCCAGCAGCCTCCTTGAGGATGAGCAGTTCTTC. Protein product: CASSLLEDEQFF. The full variable domain, its missing parts supplied by reference TRBV5-1 and TRBJ2-1, is KAGVTQTPRYLIKTRGQQVTLSCSPISGHRSVSWYQQTPGQGLQFLFEYFSETQRNKGNFPGRFSGRQFSNSRSEMNVSTLELGDSALYLCASSLLEDEQFFGPGTRLTVL.

This chain joins TRBV6-2 or TRBV6-3 and TRBJ1-1; possibly TRBD1 for D (6 bases). Trimming shortened V by 0 bases and J by 1 base, and 9 bases separated the two germline ends. The CDR3 sequence is 15 residues long. Germline V gene data show CDR1 as MNHEY and CDR2 as SVGEGT. Here the CDR3 reads CASSYSLQGNTEAFF. The CDR3 bases are TGTGCCAGCAGTTACTCTTTACAGGGGAACACTGAAGCTTTCTTT.

Notes on this clone: Distinct nucleotide sequences in the sample also encode this CDR3. CDR3 sequence: CASSPGTGPQPQHF. CDR3 DNA sequence: TGCGCCAGCAGCCCCGGGACAGGGCCTCAGCCCCAGCATTTT. V is TRBV5-1 and J is TRBJ1-5; 9 bases are shared with TRBD1. Germline V lookup: CDR1 SGHRS, CDR2 YFSETQ. This CDR3 has 14 residues. Trimming removed 4 bases from V and 6 bases from J; junction bases left unmatched: 5.

J is TRBJ2-6 and V is TRBV5-1; D is possibly TRBD1 (6 bases). The CDR3 contains 13 residues. V was cut by 5 bases and J by 11 bases, with 14 bases left in between. Germline loops: CDR1 SGHRS, CDR2 YFSETQ. CDR3 nucleotides: TGCGCCAGCAGTGTCGACAGGACGGACGTCCTGACTTTC. Residues: CASSVDRTDVLTF. The full variable domain, in which reference TRBV5-1 and TRBJ2-6 provide the parts outside the CDR3, is KAGVTQTPRYLIKTRGQQVTLSCSPISGHRSVSWYQQTPGQGLQFLFEYFSETQRNKGNFPGRFSGRQFSNSRSEMNVSTLELGDSALYLCASSVDRTDVLTFGAGSRLTVL.

The chain has TRBV11-2 and TRBJ1-3; 7 bases agree with TRBD1. V dropped 5 bases and J dropped 4; count of bases not matched to a gene: 8. The germline gives CDR1 SGHAT, CDR2 FQNNGV. CDR3 size: 15 residues. The CDR3 sequence: CASSRAGTDGNTIYF. The CDR3 DNA reads as TGTGCCAGCAGCCGTGCCGGGACAGACGGAAACACCATATATTTT.